Presented here are 20 T cell receptor beta chains from one specimen sequenced in a study of brain metastases from non-small cell lung cancer. Sequencing used immunoSEQ multiplex PCR; TCRdb keeps in-frame clones, though not all of them. The sample lists approximately 1,300 clones, around 90% occurring once. The material sequenced was primary lung tumor tissue. Receptor source: a donor aged 40 or over with non-small cell lung cancer.

As regards this clone: An end of the junction differs from the germline gene, which may be a read error. Other DNA variants within this sample encode the same CDR3. The rearrangement joins TRBV3-1 (or the pseudogene TRBV3-2) to TRBJ2-3, with D uncertain. The germline CDR1 and CDR2 sequences are LGHDT and YNNKEL (reference sequence). This CDR3 has 11 residues. The CDR3 region has the DNA TGTGCCAGCAGCCGGGCAGACACGCAGTATTTT. Translating gives CASSRADTQYF.

The chain joins TRBV6-6 to TRBJ2-1; tentative D call: TRBD2 (5 bases). CDR1 MNHNY and CDR2 SVGAGI come from the germline V gene (reference sequence). Trimming took 6 bases from V and 2 from J, leaving 14 bases between them. The length of the CDR3 is 15 residues. DNA of the CDR3: TGTGCCAGCAGCTACGTCAGAGGGCCCTACAATGAGCAGTTCTTC. It is translated as CASSYVRGPYNEQFF.

The chain has TRBV5-1 and TRBJ1-2; 10 nucleotides align to TRBD1. The junction had 3 bases not matched to a gene; V was cut back by 0 bases and J by 7 bases. The CDR3 spans 14 residues. Looked up from germline, CDR1 is SGHRS and CDR2 is YFSETQ. The DNA for the CDR3 is TGCGCCAGCAGCTTGGGTGACAGGGGGCTTGGCTACACCTTC. It yields the protein CASSLGDRGLGYTF.

This clone appeared a few times. The genes are TRBV7-9 and TRBJ2-3, with TRBD1 as a possible D gene (7 bases). CDR3 length: 14 residues. Trimming pared 3 bases from V and 4 bases from J, leaving 11 bases between. Germline V gene lookup returns CDR1 SEHNR and CDR2 FQNEAQ (reference sequence). The DNA for the CDR3 is TGTGCCAGCAGCTTTTCAGGGGGGCCAGATACGCAGTATTTT. Amino acid sequence: CASSFSGGPDTQYF.

To note about this clone: The sample holds other DNA sequences that translate to the same CDR3. The rearrangement links TRBV2 to TRBJ1-2; 7 bases are shared with TRBD1. The CDR3 covers 12 residues. J was trimmed by 4 bases and V by 6 bases; bases with no gene match: 2. CDR1 and CDR2 from the germline V gene are SNHLY and FYNNEI. The CDR3, as DNA: TGTGCCAGCAGCAGGGACAGCTATGGCTACACCTTC. It specifies CASSRDSYGYTF.

This chain connects TRBV3-1 (or the pseudogene TRBV3-2) to TRBJ1-2, with 8 nucleotides matching TRBD1. The germline CDR1 and CDR2 sequences are LGHDT and YNNKEL (reference sequence). With V trimmed by 1 base and J by 7 bases, 8 bases remained unmatched. This CDR3 has 15 amino acids. CDR3 residues: CASSQAWTGFGGYTF. The CDR3 DNA reads TGTGCCAGCAGCCAAGCCTGGACAGGGTTCGGTGGCTACACCTTC.

The chain links TRBV7-2 to TRBJ1-1; tentative D call: TRBD1 (6 bases). Trimming pared 3 bases from V and 4 bases from J, leaving 12 bases between. The CDR3 runs to 14 residues. Germline CDR1 SGHTA, CDR2 FQGNSA. The chain's CDR3 is CASSFTGLRTEAFF. Here the CDR3 DNA reads TGTGCCAGCAGCTTTACAGGGTTGCGCACTGAAGCTTTCTTT.

The rearrangement joins TRBV7-2 to TRBJ1-1; the match to TRBD1 covers 7 bases. Germline CDR1 SGHTA, CDR2 FQGNSA. With 6 bases clipped from V and 3 bases from J, the junction kept 10 bases outside the gene matches. This CDR3 spans 15 amino acids. The DNA of the CDR3 is TGTGCCAGCAGACCAACGACAGGGTGGGACACTGAAGCTTTCTTT. Its translation: CASRPTTGWDTEAFF.

This sequence joins TRBV3-1 (or the pseudogene TRBV3-2) and TRBJ2-6; D uncertain. The V gene lost 4 bases and the J gene lost 1 base, with 14 bases spanning the gap. Per the germline V gene, CDR1 is LGHDT and CDR2 is YNNKEL (reference sequence). The CDR3 contains 17 residues. The CDR3 coding sequence is TGTGCCAGCAGCCTAGGGAAGGCCAAGTCTGGGGCCAACGTCCTGACTTTC. Translation: CASSLGKAKSGANVLTF.

The rearrangement joins TRBV5-1 to TRBJ2-6; D is unresolved. CDR1 SGHRS and CDR2 YFSETQ come from the germline V gene. The CDR3 is made up of 14 amino acids. V shed 4 bases and J shed 4 bases, with 9 bases lying between them. CDR3 coding DNA: TGCGCCAGCAGCCCGGTTCCCGGGGCCAACGTCCTGACTTTC. Its translation is CASSPVPGANVLTF.

The genes are TRBV2 and TRBJ1-2; TRBD1 matches at 9 bases. J gave up 4 bases and V 7 bases, and 7 bases lay outside the gene matches. Germline loops: CDR1 SNHLY, CDR2 FYNNEI. The CDR3 runs to 14 residues. This CDR3 is CASMGTGPFYGYTF. The CDR3 DNA reads as TGTGCCAGCATGGGGACAGGGCCTTTCTATGGCTACACCTTC. The full variable domain, its missing parts supplied by reference TRBV2 and TRBJ1-2, is EPEVTQTPSHQVTQMGQEVILRCVPISNHLYFYWYRQILGQKVEFLVSFYNNEISEKSEIFDDQFSVERPDGSNFTLKIRSTKLEDSAMYFCASMGTGPFYGYTFGSGTRLTVV.

This clone was seen only a few times. The chain is built from TRBV6-1 and TRBJ1-4, with D tentatively TRBD1 (5 bases). The germline V gene has CDR1 MNHNS and CDR2 SASEGT. There are 15 residues in the CDR3. V lost 3 bases and J 5 bases, leaving 13 bases between the germline ends. CDR3 DNA sequence: TGTGCCAGCAGTGACCCAGGGCTGGGAAATGAAAAACTGTTTTTT. The encoded protein is CASSDPGLGNEKLFF.

This chain uses TRBV7-2 with TRBJ2-3; the D gene could be TRBD1 or TRBD2 (5 bases each). Germline-derived CDR1 and CDR2 are SGHTA and FQGNSA. The CDR3 sequence is 14 residues long. The CDR3 nucleotides are TGTGTTAGCAGCCCGGGGCTAGAAAGAGATACGCAGTATTTT. Protein: CVSSPGLERDTQYF. The entire variable domain, with the rest obtained from reference TRBV7-2 and TRBJ2-3, is as follows: GAGVSQSPSNKVTEKGKDVELRCDPISGHTALYWYRQSLGQGLEFLIYFQGNSAPDKSGLPSDRFSAERTGGSVSTLTIQRTQQEDSAVYLCVSSPGLERDTQYFGPGTRLTVL.

V and J are TRBV18 and TRBJ1-5; D remains ambiguous. V lost 2 bases and J 6 bases, leaving 5 bases between the germline ends. CDR1 and CDR2 (germline): KGHSH, LQKENI. This CDR3 has 12 amino acids. The CDR3 DNA reads as TGTGCCAGCTCACCAGGCGGTCAGCCCCAGCATTTT. Amino acids: CASSPGGQPQHF.

V gene TRBV5-1 combines with J gene TRBJ1-1; D gene ambiguous. This CDR3 is 14 amino acids long. V was clipped by 0 bases and J by 4 bases, with 10 bases between them. Germline V gene lookup returns CDR1 SGHRS and CDR2 YFSETQ. The CDR3 sequence: CASSLERMGTEAFF. CDR3 nucleotide sequence: TGCGCCAGCAGCTTGGAAAGGATGGGCACTGAAGCTTTCTTT.

A few counts support this clone. The CDR3 sequence: CASSAGASYNSPLHF. The CDR3 DNA reads as TGTGCCAGCAGCGCGGGGGCGTCCTATAATTCACCCCTCCACTTT. The genes are TRBV9 and TRBJ1-6, with D tentatively TRBD1 (6 bases). Looked up from germline, CDR1 is SGDLS and CDR2 is YYNGEE. Between the trimmed V and J ends, which lost 3 bases and 1 base, there was a span of 8 bases. The CDR3 has 15 residues.

The V call is TRBV11-2, the J call TRBJ2-3; 8 bases agree with TRBD2. J lost 7 bases, V lost 7 bases, and 10 bases had no gene match. This CDR3 spans 14 amino acids. The germline V gene has CDR1 SGHAT and CDR2 FQNNGV. CDR3 DNA: TGTGCCAGCACCCCCCAGCGGGGGATGCATACGCAGTATTTT. This gives the protein CASTPQRGMHTQYF.

The J gene is TRBJ1-6, the V gene TRBV5-4, with 7 bases matching TRBD1. The CDR3 loop spans 14 amino acids. Germline-derived CDR1 and CDR2 are SGHNT and YYREEE (reference sequence). Trimming cost V 5 bases and J 16 bases; bases outside gene matches: 15. The CDR3: CASSTRGGYDYLHF. The CDR3 DNA reads TGTGCCAGCAGTACTCGAGGGGGCTACGATTATCTCCACTTT.

This rearrangement joins TRBV4-2 to TRBJ1-2; D gene ambiguous. Germline lookup yields CDR1 LGHNA and CDR2 YNFKEQ. The V end lost 0 bases, the J end lost 8 bases, and 16 bases lay between the germline ends. The CDR3 runs 15 residues. CDR3 sequence: CASSQDIGKSSGYTF. DNA of the CDR3: TGTGCCAGCAGCCAAGATATAGGGAAATCAAGCGGCTACACCTTC.

This chain links TRBV12-3 or TRBV12-4 with TRBJ1-1, with 8 bases identical to TRBD1. The J segment lost 10 bases and the V segment lost 5 bases, leaving 6 bases of the junction unmatched. CDR3 length: 12 residues. In DNA form, the CDR3 reads TGTGCCAGCAGTCAACGACAGGGGAGAGCTTTCTTT. Translating gives CASSQRQGRAFF.